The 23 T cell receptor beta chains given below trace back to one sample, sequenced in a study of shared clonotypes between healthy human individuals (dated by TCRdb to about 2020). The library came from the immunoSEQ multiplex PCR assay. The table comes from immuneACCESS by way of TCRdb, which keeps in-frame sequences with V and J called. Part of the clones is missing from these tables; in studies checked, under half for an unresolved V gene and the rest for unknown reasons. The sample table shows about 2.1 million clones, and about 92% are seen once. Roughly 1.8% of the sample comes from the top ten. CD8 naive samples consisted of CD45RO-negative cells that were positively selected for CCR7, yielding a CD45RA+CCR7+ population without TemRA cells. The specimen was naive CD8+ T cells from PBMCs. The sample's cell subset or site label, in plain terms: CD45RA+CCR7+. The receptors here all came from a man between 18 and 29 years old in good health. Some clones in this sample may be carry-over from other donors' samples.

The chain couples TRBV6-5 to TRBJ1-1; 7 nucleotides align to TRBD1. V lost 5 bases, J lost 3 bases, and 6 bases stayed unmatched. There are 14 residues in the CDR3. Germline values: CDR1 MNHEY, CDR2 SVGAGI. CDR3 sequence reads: CASSHGQVYTEAFF. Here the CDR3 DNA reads TGTGCCAGCAGTCACGGACAGGTCTACACTGAAGCTTTCTTT.

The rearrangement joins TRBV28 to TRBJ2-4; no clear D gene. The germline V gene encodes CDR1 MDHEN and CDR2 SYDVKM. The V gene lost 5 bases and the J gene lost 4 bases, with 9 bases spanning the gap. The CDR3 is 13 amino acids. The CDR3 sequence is CASSDHVKNIQYF. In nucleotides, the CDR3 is TGTGCCAGCAGTGATCATGTAAAAAACATTCAGTACTTC.

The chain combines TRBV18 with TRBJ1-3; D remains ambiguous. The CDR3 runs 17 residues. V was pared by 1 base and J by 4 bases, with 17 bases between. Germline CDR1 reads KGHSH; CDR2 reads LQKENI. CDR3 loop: CASSPLGAEGFGNTIYF. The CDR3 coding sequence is TGTGCCAGCTCACCACTTGGAGCAGAAGGCTTCGGAAACACCATATATTTT.

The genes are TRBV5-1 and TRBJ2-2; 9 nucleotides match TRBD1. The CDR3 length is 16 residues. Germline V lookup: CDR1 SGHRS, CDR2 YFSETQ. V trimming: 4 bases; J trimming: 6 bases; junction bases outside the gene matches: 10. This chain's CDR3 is CASSPLGTGLAGELFF. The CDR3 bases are TGCGCCAGCAGCCCCCTCGGGACAGGGTTAGCCGGGGAGCTGTTTTTT.

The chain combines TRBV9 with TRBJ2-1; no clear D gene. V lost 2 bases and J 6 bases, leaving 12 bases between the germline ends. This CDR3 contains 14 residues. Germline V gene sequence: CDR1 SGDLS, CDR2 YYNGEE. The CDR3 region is CASSVINMGNEQFF. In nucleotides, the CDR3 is TGTGCCAGCAGCGTTATTAATATGGGCAATGAGCAGTTCTTC.

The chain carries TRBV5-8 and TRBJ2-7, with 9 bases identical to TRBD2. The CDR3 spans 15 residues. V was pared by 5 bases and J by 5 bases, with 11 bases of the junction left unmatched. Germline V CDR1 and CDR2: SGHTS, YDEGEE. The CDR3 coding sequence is TGTGCCAGCAGTCATACTGCTAGCGGGAAACACGAGCAGTACTTC. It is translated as CASSHTASGKHEQYF. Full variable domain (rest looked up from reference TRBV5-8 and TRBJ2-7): EAGVTQSPTHLIKTRGQQATLRCSPISGHTSVYWYQQALGLGLQFLLWYDEGEERNRGNFPPRFSGRQFPNYSSELNVNALELEDSALYLCASSHTASGKHEQYFGPGTRLTVT.

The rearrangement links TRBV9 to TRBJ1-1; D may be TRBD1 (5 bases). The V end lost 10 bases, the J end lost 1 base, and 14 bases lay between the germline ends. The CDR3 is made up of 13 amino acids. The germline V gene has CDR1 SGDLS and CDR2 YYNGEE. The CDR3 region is CASGEGANTEAFF. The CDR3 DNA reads TGTGCCTCCGGAGAAGGGGCGAACACTGAAGCTTTCTTT.

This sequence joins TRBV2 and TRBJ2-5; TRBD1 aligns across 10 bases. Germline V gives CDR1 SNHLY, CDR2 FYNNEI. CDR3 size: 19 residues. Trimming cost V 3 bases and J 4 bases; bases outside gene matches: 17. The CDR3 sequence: CASSDPGQGSRNDRETQYF. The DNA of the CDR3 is TGTGCCAGCAGTGACCCGGGACAGGGGTCCAGGAACGATCGAGAGACCCAGTACTTC.

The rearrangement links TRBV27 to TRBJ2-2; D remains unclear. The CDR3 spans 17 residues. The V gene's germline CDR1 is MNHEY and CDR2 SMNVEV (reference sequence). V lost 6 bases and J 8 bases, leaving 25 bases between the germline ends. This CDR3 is CASSLIAGYIPIGELFF. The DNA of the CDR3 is TGTGCCAGCAGCCTTATCGCTGGATATATACCGATAGGGGAGCTGTTTTTT.

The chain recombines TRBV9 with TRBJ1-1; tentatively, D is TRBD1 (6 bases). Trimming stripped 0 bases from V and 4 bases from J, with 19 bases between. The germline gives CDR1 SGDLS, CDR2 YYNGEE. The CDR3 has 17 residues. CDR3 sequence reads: CASSVGSGARKGTEAFF. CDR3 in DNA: TGTGCCAGCAGCGTAGGATCGGGGGCCCGAAAGGGCACTGAAGCTTTCTTT.

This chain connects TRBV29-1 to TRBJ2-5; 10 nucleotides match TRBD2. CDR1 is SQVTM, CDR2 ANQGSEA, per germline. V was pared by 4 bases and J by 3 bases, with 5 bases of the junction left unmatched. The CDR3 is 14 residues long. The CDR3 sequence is CSVARTSGKETQYF. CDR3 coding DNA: TGCAGCGTTGCCCGGACTAGCGGAAAAGAGACCCAGTACTTC.

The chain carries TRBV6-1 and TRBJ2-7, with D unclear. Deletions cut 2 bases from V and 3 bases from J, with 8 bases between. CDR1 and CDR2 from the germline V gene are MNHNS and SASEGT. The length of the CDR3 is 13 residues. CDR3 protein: CASSESLVYEQYF. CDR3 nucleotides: TGTGCCAGCAGTGAAAGTTTAGTCTACGAGCAGTACTTC.

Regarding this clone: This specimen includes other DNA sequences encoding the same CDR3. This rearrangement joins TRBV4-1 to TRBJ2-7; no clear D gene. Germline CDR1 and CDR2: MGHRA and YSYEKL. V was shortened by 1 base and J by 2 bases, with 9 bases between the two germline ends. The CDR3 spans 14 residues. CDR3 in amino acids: CASSQVGSPYEQYF. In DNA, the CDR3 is TGCGCCAGCAGCCAAGTTGGAAGCCCCTACGAGCAGTACTTC.

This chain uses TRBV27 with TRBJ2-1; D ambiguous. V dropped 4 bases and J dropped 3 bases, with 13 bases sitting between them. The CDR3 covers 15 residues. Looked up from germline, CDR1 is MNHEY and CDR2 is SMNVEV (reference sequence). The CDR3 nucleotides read TGTGCCAGCAGTTGGAACCCCTCGGACTACAATGAGCAGTTCTTC. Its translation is CASSWNPSDYNEQFF.

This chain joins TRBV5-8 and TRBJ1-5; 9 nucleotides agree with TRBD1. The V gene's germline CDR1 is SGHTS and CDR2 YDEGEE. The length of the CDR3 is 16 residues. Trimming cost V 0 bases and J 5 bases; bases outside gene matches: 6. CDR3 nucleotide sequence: TGTGCCAGCAGCTTGGCCTCGTGGACAGGGGATCAGCCCCAGCATTTT. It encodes CASSLASWTGDQPQHF.

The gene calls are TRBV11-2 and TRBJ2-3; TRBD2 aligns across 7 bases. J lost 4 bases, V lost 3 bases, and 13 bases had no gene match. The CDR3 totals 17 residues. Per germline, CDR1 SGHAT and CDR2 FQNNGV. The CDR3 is CASSFSFRGSLADTQYF. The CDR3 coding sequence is TGTGCCAGCAGCTTCTCTTTCCGCGGGAGTTTAGCAGATACGCAGTATTTT. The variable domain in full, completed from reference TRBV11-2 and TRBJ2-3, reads EAGVAQSPRYKIIEKRQSVAFWCNPISGHATLYWYQQILGQGPKLLIQFQNNGVVDDSQLPKDRFSAERLKGVDSTLKIQPAKLEDSAVYLCASSFSFRGSLADTQYFGPGTRLTVL.

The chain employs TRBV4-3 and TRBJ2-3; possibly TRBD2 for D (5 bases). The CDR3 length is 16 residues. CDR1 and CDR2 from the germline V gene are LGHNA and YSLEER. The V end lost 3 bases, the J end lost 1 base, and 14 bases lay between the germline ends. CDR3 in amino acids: CASSHGLRARTDTQYF. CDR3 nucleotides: TGCGCCAGCAGCCACGGATTGAGGGCCCGCACAGATACGCAGTATTTT.

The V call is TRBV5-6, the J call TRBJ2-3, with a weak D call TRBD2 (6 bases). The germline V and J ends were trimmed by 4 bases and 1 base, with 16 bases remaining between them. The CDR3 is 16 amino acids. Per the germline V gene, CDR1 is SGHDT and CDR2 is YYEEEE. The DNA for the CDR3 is TGTGCCAGCAGCCTACCGGCGGGGTGGGGCACAGATACGCAGTATTTT. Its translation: CASSLPAGWGTDTQYF.

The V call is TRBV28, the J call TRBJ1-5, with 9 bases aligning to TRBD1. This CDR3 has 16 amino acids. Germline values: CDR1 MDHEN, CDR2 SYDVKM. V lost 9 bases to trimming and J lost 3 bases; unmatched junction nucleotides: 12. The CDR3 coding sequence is TGTGCCAGTATGTATCGGACAGGGGAAATCAATCAGCCCCAGCATTTT. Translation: CASMYRTGEINQPQHF.

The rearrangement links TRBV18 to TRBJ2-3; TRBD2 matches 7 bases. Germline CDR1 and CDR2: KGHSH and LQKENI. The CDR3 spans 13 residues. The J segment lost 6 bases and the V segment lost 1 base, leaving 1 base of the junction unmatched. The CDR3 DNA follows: TGTGCCAGCTCACCACGGGAGGGGGATACGCAGTATTTT. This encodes CASSPREGDTQYF.

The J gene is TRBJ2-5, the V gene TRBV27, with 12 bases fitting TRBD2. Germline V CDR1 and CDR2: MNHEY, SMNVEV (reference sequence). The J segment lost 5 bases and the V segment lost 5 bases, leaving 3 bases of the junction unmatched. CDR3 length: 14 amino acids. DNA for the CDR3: TGTGCCAGCAGTACTAGCGGGGGGAGGGAGACCCAGTACTTC. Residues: CASSTSGGRETQYF.

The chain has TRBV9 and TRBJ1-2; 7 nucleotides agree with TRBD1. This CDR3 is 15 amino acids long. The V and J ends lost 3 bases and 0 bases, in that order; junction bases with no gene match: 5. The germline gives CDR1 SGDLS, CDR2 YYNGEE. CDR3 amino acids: CASSEGQQANYGYTF. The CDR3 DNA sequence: TGTGCCAGCAGCGAGGGACAGCAAGCTAACTATGGCTACACCTTC.

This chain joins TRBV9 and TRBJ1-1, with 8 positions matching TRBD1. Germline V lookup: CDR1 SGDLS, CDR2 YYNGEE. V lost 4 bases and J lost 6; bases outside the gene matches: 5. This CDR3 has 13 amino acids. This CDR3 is CASSPDRESEAFF. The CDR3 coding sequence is TGTGCCAGCAGCCCGGACAGGGAATCTGAAGCTTTCTTT.